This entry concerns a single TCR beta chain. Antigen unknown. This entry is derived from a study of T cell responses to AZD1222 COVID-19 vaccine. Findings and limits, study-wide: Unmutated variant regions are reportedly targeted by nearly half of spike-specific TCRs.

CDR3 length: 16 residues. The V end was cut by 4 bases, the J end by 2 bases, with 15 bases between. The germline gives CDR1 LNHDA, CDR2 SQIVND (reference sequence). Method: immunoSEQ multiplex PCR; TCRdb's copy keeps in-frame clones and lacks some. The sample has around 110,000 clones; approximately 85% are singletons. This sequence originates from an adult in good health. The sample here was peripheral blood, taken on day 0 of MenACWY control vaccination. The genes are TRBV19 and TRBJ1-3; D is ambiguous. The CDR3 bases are TGTGCCAGTAGTACCTCATTAGGTGTTCCTGGAAACACCATATATTTT. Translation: CASSTSLGVPGNTIYF. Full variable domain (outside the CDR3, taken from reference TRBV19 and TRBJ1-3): DGGITQSPKYLFRKEGQNVTLSCEQNLNHDAMYWYRQDPGQGLRLIYYSQIVNDFQKGDIAEGYSVSREKKESFPLTVTSAQKNPTAFYLCASSTSLGVPGNTIYFGEGSWLTVV.